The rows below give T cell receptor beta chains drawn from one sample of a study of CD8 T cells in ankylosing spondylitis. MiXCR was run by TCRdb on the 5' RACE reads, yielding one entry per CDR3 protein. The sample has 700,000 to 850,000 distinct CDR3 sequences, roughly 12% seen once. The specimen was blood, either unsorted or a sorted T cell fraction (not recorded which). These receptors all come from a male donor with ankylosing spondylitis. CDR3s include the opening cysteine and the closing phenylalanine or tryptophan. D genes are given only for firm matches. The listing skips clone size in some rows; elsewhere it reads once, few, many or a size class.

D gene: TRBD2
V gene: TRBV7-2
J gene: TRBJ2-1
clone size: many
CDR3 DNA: TGTGCCAGCAGCCTAACCGGGACTACTTTCAATGAGCAGTTCTTC
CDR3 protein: CASSLTGTTFNEQFF

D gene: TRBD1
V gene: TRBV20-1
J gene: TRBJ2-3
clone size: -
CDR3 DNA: TGCAGTGCTAGAGGACAGGGAAACCCAGATACGCAGTATTTT
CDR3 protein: CSARGQGNPDTQYF

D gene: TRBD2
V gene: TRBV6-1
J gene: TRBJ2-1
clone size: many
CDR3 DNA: TGTGCCAGCAGATTTCTTAGCGGGACAGAGCAGTTCTTC
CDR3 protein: CASRFLSGTEQFF

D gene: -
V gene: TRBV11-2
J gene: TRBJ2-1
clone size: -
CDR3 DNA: TGTGCCAGCAGCTTAGGGGGAACTATCGCGCAGTTCTTC
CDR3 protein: CASSLGGTIAQFF

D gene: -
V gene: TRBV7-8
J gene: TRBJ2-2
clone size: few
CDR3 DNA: TGTGCCAGCAGCAGTGAGACAAGGAACACCGGGGAGCTGTTTTTT
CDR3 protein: CASSSETRNTGELFF

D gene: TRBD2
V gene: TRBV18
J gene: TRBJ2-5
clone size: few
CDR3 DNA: TGTGCCAGCTCACCACTACGCGGGGGGGCCCAGTACTTC
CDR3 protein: CASSPLRGGAQYF

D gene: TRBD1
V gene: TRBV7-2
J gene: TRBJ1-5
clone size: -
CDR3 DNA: TGTGCCAGCAGCTTGGTGACAGGGGGCAATCAGCCCCAGCATTTT
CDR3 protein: CASSLVTGGNQPQHF

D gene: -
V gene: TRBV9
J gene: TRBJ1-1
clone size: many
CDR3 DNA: TGTGCCAGCAGCGTAGTGGACACGAACACTGAAGCTTTCTTT
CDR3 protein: CASSVVDTNTEAFF

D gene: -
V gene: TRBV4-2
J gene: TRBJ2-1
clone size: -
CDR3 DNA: TGTGCCAGCAGCCAAGCCCCTTTACCGGGACAAGGGTCCTCCTACAATGAGCAGTTCTTC
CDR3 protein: CASSQAPLPGQGSSYNEQFF

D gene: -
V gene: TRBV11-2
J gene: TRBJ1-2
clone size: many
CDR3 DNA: TGTGCCAGCAGCTTGTCTGGGACCAGTAGCTATGGCTACACCTTC
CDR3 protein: CASSLSGTSSYGYTF

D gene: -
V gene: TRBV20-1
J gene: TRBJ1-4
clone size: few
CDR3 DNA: TGCAGTGCTAGAGCCGCAGGGCCTGGGGAAAAACTGTTTTTT
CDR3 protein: CSARAAGPGEKLFF

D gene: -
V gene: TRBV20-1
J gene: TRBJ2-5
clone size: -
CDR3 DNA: TGCAGTGCTGGACCGTACACAAAAGAGACCCAGTACTTC
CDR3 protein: CSAGPYTKETQYF

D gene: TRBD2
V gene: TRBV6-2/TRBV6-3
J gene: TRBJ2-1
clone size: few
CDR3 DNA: TGTGCCAGCAGAAAACCGGGACTAGCGGACAATGAGCAGTTCTTC
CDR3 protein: CASRKPGLADNEQFF

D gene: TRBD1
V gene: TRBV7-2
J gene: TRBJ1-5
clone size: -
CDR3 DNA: TGTGCCAGCAGCTCCCGGGACAGGGGGCCGATCCCTTGGTCCCAGCATTTT
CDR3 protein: CASSSRDRGPIPWSQHF